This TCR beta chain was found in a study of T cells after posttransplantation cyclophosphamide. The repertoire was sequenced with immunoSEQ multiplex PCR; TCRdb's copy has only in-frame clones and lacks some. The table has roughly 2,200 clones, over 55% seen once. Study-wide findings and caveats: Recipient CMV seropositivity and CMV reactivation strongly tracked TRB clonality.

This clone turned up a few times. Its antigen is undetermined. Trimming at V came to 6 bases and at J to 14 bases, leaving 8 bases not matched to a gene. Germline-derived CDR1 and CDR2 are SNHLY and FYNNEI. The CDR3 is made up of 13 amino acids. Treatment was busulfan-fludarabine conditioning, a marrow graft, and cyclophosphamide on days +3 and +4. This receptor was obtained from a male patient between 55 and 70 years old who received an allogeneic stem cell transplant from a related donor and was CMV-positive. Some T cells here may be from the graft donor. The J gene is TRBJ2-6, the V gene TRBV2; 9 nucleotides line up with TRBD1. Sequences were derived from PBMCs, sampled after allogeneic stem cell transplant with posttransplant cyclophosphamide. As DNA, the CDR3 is TGTGCCAGCAGCCTGGACAGGGGAAACCTCCTGACTTTC. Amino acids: CASSLDRGNLLTF.